This T cell receptor (beta chain) derives from a study of blood T cell repertoires in COVID-19. The data were produced by immunoSEQ multiplex PCR, yet TCRdb's version contains in-frame clones alone and is incomplete. This repertoire shows about 180,000 clones, about 82% found once; its top ten account for more than 7.5%. Study members were between about 18 and 100 years old and lived in about two dozen US regions. Trimming left V 0 bases short and J 1 base short, with 10 bases between. The CDR3 is 15 amino acids. The germline V gene encodes CDR1 MNHNS and CDR2 SASEGT. The TCR sequence derives from a woman in her 30s who had recovered from COVID-19. Sequencing used PBMCs or T cells enriched from blood (not recorded which). The V call is TRBV6-1, the J call TRBJ2-7, with D possibly TRBD2 on 5 matching bases. The CDR3 protein is CASSEADRLSYEQYF. The DNA for the CDR3 is TGTGCCAGCAGTGAAGCGGATAGACTATCCTACGAGCAGTACTTC.